This entry concerns a single T cell receptor (beta chain). This entry belongs to a study of technical replicates of blood from a few donors. This CDR3 region has 11 residues. Germline loops: CDR1 SQVTM, CDR2 ANQGSEA. The method was immunoSEQ multiplex PCR; TCRdb's version includes in-frame clones alone and lacks a portion of them. This sample has about 80,000 clones; 90% to 95% occur once, and the top ten carry under 0.4%. Specimen: T cells isolated from PBMCs. The rearrangement links TRBV29-1 to TRBJ1-2; D might be TRBD1 (6 bases). The clonotype originates from a human donor in good health. The CDR3 bases are TGCACCGACGAACAGGGCGGAGGCTACACCTTC. This encodes CTDEQGGGYTF.